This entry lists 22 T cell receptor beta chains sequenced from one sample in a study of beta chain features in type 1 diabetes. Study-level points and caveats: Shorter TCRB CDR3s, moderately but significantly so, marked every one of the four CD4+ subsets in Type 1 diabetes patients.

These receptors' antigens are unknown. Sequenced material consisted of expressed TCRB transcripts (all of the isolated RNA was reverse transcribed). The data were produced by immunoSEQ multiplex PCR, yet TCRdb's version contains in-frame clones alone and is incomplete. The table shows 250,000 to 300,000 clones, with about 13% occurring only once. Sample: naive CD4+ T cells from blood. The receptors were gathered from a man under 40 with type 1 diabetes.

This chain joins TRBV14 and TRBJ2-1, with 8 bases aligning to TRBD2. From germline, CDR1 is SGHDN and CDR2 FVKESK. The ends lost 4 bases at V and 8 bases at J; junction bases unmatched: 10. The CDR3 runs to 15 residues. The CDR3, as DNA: TGTGCCAGCAGCCCATTCGGACTAGCTTCCGATGAGCAGTTCTTC. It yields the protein CASSPFGLASDEQFF.

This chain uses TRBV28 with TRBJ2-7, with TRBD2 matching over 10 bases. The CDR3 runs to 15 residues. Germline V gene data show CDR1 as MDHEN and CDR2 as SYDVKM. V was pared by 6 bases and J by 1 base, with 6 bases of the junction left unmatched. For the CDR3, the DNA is TGTGCCAGCAGCCCTTGGACTAGCGGTTCCTACGAGCAGTACTTC. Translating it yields CASSPWTSGSYEQYF.

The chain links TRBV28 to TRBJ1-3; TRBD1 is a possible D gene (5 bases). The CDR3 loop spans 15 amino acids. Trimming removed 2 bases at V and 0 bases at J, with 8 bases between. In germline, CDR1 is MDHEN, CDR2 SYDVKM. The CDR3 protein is CASSLDSASGNTIYF. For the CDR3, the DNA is TGTGCCAGCAGTTTAGACAGTGCCTCTGGAAACACCATATATTTT.

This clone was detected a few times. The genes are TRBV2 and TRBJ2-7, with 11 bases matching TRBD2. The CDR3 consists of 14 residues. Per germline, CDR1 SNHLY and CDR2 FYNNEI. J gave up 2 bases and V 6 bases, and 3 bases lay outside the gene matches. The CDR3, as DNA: TGTGCCAGCAGGGGACTAGCGGACGCCTACGAGCAGTACTTC. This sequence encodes CASRGLADAYEQYF.

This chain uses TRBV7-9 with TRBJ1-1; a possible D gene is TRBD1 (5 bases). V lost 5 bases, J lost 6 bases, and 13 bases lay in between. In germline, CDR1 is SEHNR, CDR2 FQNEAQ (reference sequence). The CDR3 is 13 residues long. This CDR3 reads CASSADSYSEAFF. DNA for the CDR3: TGTGCCAGCAGCGCTGACAGTTACTCTGAAGCTTTCTTT.

The CDR3 DNA reads TGTGCCAGCAGCTTAAACGGGAGGGGAGATACGCAGTATTTT. Its protein is CASSLNGRGDTQYF. The chain couples TRBV7-8 to TRBJ2-3, with 8 bases aligning to TRBD2. Losses at the gene ends were 2 bases for V and 5 bases for J; bases not matched to a gene: 3. This CDR3 comprises 14 residues. In germline, CDR1 is SGHVS, CDR2 FQNEAQ.

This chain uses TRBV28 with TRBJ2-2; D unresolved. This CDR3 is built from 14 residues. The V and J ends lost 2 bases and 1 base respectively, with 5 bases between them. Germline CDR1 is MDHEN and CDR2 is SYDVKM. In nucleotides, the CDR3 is TGTGCCAGCAGTTTAGCAGGGAACACCGGGGAGCTGTTTTTT. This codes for CASSLAGNTGELFF.

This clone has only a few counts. For the CDR3, the DNA is TGTGCCAGCAGCTTAGCCCCTTCGGGAGAGCAGTTCTTC. It specifies CASSLAPSGEQFF. The genes are TRBV7-9 and TRBJ2-1, with D possibly TRBD2 on 5 matching bases. This CDR3 contains 13 residues. CDR1 SEHNR and CDR2 FQNEAQ come from the germline V gene (reference sequence). V shed 0 bases and J shed 10 bases, with 10 bases lying between them. The full variable domain, with the rest looked up from reference TRBV7-9 and TRBJ2-1, is DTGVSQNPRHKITKRGQNVTFRCDPISEHNRLYWYRQTLGQGPEFLTYFQNEAQLEKSRLLSDRFSAERPKGSFSTLEIQRTEQGDSAMYLCASSLAPSGEQFFGPGTRLTVL.

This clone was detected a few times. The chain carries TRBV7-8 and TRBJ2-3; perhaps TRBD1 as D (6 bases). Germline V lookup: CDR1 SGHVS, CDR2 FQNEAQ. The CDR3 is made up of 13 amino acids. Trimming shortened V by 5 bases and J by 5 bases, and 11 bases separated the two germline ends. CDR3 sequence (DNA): TGTGCCAGCAGCCGGACAGACGAAGATACGCAGTATTTT. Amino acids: CASSRTDEDTQYF.

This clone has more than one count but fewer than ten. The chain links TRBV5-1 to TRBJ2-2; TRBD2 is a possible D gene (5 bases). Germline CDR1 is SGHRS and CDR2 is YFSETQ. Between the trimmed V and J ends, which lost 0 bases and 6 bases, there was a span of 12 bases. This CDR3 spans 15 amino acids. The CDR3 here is CASSLERERAGELFF. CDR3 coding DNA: TGCGCCAGCAGCTTGGAACGGGAACGGGCCGGGGAGCTGTTTTTT.

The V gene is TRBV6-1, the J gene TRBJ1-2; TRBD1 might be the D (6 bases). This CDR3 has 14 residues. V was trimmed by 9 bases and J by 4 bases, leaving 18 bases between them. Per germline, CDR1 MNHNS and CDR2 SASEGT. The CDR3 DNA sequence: TGTGCCAGTGGAATACAGGGTGAGATCTATGGCTACACCTTC. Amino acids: CASGIQGEIYGYTF.

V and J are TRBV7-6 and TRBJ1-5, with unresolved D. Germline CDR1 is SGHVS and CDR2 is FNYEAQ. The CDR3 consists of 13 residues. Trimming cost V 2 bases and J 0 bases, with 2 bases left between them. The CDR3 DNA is TGTGCCAGCAGCTTACTTAGCAATCAGCCCCAGCATTTT. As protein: CASSLLSNQPQHF.

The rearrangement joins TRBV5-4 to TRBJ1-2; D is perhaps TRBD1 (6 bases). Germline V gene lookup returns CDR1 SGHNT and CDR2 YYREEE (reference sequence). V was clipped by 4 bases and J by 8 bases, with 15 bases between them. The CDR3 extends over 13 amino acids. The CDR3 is CASSPRDNKGYTF. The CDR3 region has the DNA TGTGCCAGCAGCCCCCGGGACAACAAAGGCTACACCTTC.

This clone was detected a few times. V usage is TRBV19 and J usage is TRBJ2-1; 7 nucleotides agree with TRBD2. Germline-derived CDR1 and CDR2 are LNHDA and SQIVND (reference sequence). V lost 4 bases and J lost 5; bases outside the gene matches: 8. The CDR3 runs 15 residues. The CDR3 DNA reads TGTGCCAGTAGTACTCAGCGGGGTGGTGACAATGAGCAGTTCTTC. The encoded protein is CASSTQRGGDNEQFF.

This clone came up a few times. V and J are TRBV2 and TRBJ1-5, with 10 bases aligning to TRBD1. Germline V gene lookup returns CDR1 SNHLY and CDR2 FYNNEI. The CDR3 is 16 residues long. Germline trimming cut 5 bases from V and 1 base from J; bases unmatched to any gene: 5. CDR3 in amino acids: CASSPRTGGSNQPQHF. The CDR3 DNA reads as TGTGCCAGCAGTCCTAGGACAGGGGGGAGCAATCAGCCCCAGCATTTT.

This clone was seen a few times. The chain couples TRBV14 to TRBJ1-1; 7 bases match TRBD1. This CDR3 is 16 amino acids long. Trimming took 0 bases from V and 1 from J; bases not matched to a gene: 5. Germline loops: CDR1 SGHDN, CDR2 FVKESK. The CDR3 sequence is CASSQDRTGANTEAFF. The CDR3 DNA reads TGTGCCAGCAGCCAAGACCGGACAGGAGCGAACACTGAAGCTTTCTTT.

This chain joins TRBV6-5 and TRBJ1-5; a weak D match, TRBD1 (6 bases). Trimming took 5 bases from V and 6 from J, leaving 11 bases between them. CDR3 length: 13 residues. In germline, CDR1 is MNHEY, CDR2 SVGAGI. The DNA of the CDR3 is TGTGCCAGCAGTACAGGGCTCGGTCAGCCCCAGCATTTT. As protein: CASSTGLGQPQHF.

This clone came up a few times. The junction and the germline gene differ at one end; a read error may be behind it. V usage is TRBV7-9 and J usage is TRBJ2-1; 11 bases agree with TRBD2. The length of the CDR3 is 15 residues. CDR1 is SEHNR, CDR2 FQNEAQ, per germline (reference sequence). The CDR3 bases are TGTGCCAGCAGCGTAGCGGGAGGGTCCCACAATGAGCAGTTCTTC. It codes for CASSVAGGSHNEQFF.

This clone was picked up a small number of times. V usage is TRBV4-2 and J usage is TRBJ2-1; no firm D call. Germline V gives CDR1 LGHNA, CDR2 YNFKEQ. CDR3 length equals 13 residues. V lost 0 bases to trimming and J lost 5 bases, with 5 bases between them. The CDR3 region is CASSQDINNEQFF. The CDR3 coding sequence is TGTGCCAGCAGCCAAGATATAAACAATGAGCAGTTCTTC.

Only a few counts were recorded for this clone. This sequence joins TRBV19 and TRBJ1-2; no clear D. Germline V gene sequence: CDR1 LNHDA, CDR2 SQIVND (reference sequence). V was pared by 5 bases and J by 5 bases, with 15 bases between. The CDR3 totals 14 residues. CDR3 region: CASSAGEMGYGYTF. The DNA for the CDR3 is TGTGCCAGTAGTGCGGGAGAAATGGGGTATGGCTACACCTTC. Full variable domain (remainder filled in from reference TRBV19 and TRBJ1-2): DGGITQSPKYLFRKEGQNVTLSCEQNLNHDAMYWYRQDPGQGLRLIYYSQIVNDFQKGDIAEGYSVSREKKESFPLTVTSAQKNPTAFYLCASSAGEMGYGYTFGSGTRLTVV.

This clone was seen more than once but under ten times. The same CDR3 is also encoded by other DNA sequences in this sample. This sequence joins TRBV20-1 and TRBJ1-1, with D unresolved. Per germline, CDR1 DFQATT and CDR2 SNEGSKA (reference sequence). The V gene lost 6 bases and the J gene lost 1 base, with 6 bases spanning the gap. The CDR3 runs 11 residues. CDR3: CSAGGNTEAFF. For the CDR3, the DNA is TGCAGTGCAGGCGGGAACACTGAAGCTTTCTTT.

CDR3 DNA sequence: TGTGCCAGCAGTGGAAAGGCGGGAGACTACAATGAGCAGTTCTTC. This sequence encodes CASSGKAGDYNEQFF. This rearrangement joins TRBV2 to TRBJ2-1, with 7 bases lining up with TRBD2. The CDR3 runs to 15 residues. J gave up 3 bases and V 4 bases, and 6 bases lay outside the gene matches. From germline, CDR1 is SNHLY and CDR2 FYNNEI. Together with reference TRBV2 and TRBJ2-1, the CDR3 gives the full variable domain: EPEVTQTPSHQVTQMGQEVILRCVPISNHLYFYWYRQILGQKVEFLVSFYNNEISEKSEIFDDQFSVERPDGSNFTLKIRSTKLEDSAMYFCASSGKAGDYNEQFFGPGTRLTVL.